One and the same sample provided the 9 T cell receptor beta chains below, sequenced in a study of CD8 T cells in ankylosing spondylitis. Whole-study findings and limits: There was a TCR beta motif, made of roughly eight highly homologous variants, that appeared characteristic of ankylosing spondylitis blood.

TCRdb independently ran MiXCR on the 5' RACE reads; one entry per CDR3 protein. This table has fewer than 550,000 distinct CDR3 sequences, about 5% appearing once. For these TCRs, the target antigens are not known. The sequenced sample was blood, either unsorted or a sorted T cell fraction (not recorded which). The receptor source for this set is a male donor with ankylosing spondylitis.

This chain uses TRBV24-1 with TRBJ2-1; D assignment may be TRBD1 or TRBD2 (5 bases each). CDR3 size: 15 residues. Deletions cut 7 bases from V and 0 bases from J, with 12 bases between. Per germline, CDR1 KGHDR and CDR2 SFDVKD. The CDR3 DNA follows: TGTGCCACCAGCTCCGGGACCCCCTCCTACAATGAGCAGTTCTTC. Its translation: CATSSGTPSYNEQFF.

This clonotype was seen many times. V gene TRBV27 combines with J gene TRBJ1-6; 7 bases match TRBD1. This CDR3 contains 16 residues. V shed 6 bases and J 7 bases; nucleotides not matched to a gene: 12. The germline V gene has CDR1 MNHEY and CDR2 SMNVEV (reference sequence). The CDR3 loop reads CASSYRQGMGNSPLHF. Written as DNA, the CDR3 is TGTGCCAGCAGCTACCGACAGGGAATGGGGAATTCACCCCTCCACTTT.

This chain links TRBV3-1 with TRBJ2-1; D assignment may be TRBD1 or TRBD2 (6 bases each). The CDR3 has 15 residues. V was trimmed by 0 bases and J by 7 bases, leaving 13 bases between them. Germline CDR1 is LGHDT and CDR2 is YNNKEL (reference sequence). The CDR3 bases are TGTGCCAGCAGCCAAGATGGCGGGACACTGAATGAGCAGTTCTTC. Amino acids: CASSQDGGTLNEQFF.

Note on this clonotype: One end of the junction varies from germline; a read error may be responsible. The CDR3 spells CASSSGAGIRSTATQYF. In nucleotides, the CDR3 is TGTGCCAGCAGCTCGGGGGCCGGGATACGGAGCACAGCTACGCAGTATTTT. The rearrangement uses TRBV7-2 and TRBJ2-3; D possibly uses TRBD1 or TRBD2 (6 bases each). Germline V gene data show CDR1 as SGHTA and CDR2 as FQGNSA. The CDR3 consists of 17 residues.

The sample holds many counts of this clonotype. This chain links TRBV7-2 with TRBJ2-7; the D is unclear. The CDR3 sequence is 14 residues long. Germline CDR1 reads SGHTA; CDR2 reads FQGNSA. The V and J ends lost 2 bases and 1 base respectively, with 9 bases between them. CDR3 in amino acids: CASSLWVGSYEQYF. For the CDR3, the DNA is TGTGCCAGCAGCTTATGGGTCGGATCCTACGAGCAGTACTTC.

The chain has TRBV20-1 and TRBJ1-3; 10 positions match TRBD1. CDR3 length: 14 residues. J gave up 2 bases and V 3 bases, and 1 base lay outside the gene matches. Germline values: CDR1 DFQATT, CDR2 SNEGSKA (reference sequence). CDR3 in DNA: TGCAGTGCTAGGGGGACAGGGGCTGGAAACACCATATATTTT. The encoded protein is CSARGTGAGNTIYF.

This clonotype has ten or more counts. The rearrangement joins TRBV5-1 to TRBJ1-2; weak D call: TRBD1 (6 bases). The V gene's germline CDR1 is SGHRS and CDR2 YFSETQ. This CDR3 has 13 residues. The germline V and J ends were trimmed by 5 bases and 6 bases, with 14 bases remaining between them. The CDR3 is CASSSQGSDGYTF. In nucleotides, the CDR3 is TGCGCCAGCAGTTCACAGGGATCGGATGGCTACACCTTC.

CDR3: CASSLGDSTYEQYF. In nucleotides, the CDR3 is TGCGCCAGCAGCTTGGGGGACAGCACCTACGAGCAGTACTTC. V gene TRBV5-1 combines with J gene TRBJ2-7, with 7 bases lining up with TRBD1. CDR1 SGHRS and CDR2 YFSETQ come from the germline V gene. The CDR3 is made up of 14 amino acids. J gave up 2 bases and V 0 bases, and 2 bases lay outside the gene matches.

This clonotype was seen many times. V usage is TRBV12-3 or TRBV12-4 and J usage is TRBJ1-5, with D possibly TRBD1 on 6 matching bases. The CDR3 length is 13 residues. Trimming removed 5 bases from V and 5 bases from J, with 10 bases in between. The DNA of the CDR3 is TGTGCCAGCAGTATCAGGGGTGATCAGCCCCAGCATTTT. Its protein product is CASSIRGDQPQHF.